This T cell receptor (beta chain) emerged from a study of T-cell memory formation after mild COVID-19. From the 5' RACE reads, TCRdb called clonotypes with MiXCR, one entry per CDR3 protein. The table lists about 110,000 distinct CDR3 sequences, over 15% of them singletons. Per germline, CDR1 SQVTM and CDR2 ANQGSEA. The ends were cut back, 2 bases at V and 5 bases at J, with 12 bases in the middle. CDR3 size: 13 residues. This clonotype was counted many times. The gene calls are TRBV29-1 and TRBJ1-2; D gene uncertain. The TCR sequence derives from an adult woman who had mild COVID-19 (a few samples of this study predate the infection). Cell type and time point are not known. Sequenced sample: PBMCs or a T cell subset sorted from them (not recorded which). This chain's CDR3 is CSVEPPSNYGYTF. The CDR3 nucleotides read TGCAGCGTTGAACCCCCATCGAATTATGGCTACACCTTC.